Following are 2 T cell receptor beta chains from one sample sequenced in a study of T cell responses to AZD1222 COVID-19 vaccine. The data were produced by immunoSEQ multiplex PCR, yet TCRdb's version contains in-frame clones alone and is incomplete. The sample includes under 130,000 clones, 88% seen only once; the top ten take roughly 9.2%. Here the sequenced sample was peripheral blood, taken on day 0 of AZD1222 vaccination. These receptors were obtained from an adult in good health.

This chain joins TRBV6-5 and TRBJ2-5, with TRBD2 matching over 7 bases. Germline-derived CDR1 and CDR2 are MNHEY and SVGAGI. Trimming took 2 bases from V and 2 from J; bases not matched to a gene: 8. CDR3 size: 16 residues. The chain's CDR3 is CASSYMGLTPQETQYF. As DNA, the CDR3 is TGTGCCAGCAGTTACATGGGACTAACGCCACAAGAGACCCAGTACTTC.

There are a few counts of this clone. The chain carries TRBV6-5 and TRBJ2-7; perhaps TRBD1 as D (6 bases). V was trimmed by 6 bases and J by 4 bases, leaving 19 bases between them. The germline V gene encodes CDR1 MNHEY and CDR2 SVGAGI. The CDR3 sequence is 15 residues long. CDR3: CASRPGHRVLYEQYF. The CDR3 DNA is TGTGCCAGCAGGCCGGGACATCGGGTTTTGTACGAGCAGTACTTC.